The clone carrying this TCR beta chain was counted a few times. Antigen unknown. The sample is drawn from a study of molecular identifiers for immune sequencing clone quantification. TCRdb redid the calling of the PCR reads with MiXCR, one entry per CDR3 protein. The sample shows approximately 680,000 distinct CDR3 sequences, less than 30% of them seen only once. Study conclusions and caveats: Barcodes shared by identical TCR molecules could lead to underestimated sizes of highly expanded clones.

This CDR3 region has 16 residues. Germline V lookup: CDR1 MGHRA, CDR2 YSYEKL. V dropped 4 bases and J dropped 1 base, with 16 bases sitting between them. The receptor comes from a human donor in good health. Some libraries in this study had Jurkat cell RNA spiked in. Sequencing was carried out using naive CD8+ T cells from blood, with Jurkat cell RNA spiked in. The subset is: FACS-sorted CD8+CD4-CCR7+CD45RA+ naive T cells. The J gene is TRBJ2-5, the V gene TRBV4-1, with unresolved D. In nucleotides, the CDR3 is TGCGCCAGCAGCCCAAGAGTAGAACGGATCCAAGAGACCCAGTACTTC. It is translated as CASSPRVERIQETQYF.